One and the same sample provided the 4 T cell receptor beta chains below, sequenced in a study of cytotoxic CD8 clonotypes in ibrutinib-treated CLL. The protocol was immunoSEQ multiplex PCR, while the TCRdb copy is restricted to in-frame clones and leaves out a portion. The table has 250,000 to 350,000 clones, 65% to 85% seen once. Sequencing used PBMCs, obtained at disease progression, from a patient treated with ibrutinib. These receptors all stem from a human donor with chronic lymphocytic leukemia.

The chain combines TRBV18 with TRBJ2-5; TRBD1 agrees at 8 bases. The CDR3 is 17 residues long. From germline, CDR1 is KGHSH and CDR2 LQKENI. J lost 5 bases, V lost 2 bases, and 13 bases had no gene match. The CDR3: CASSPKMAQGALETQYF. The DNA of the CDR3 is TGTGCCAGCTCACCAAAAATGGCGCAGGGGGCGTTGGAGACCCAGTACTTC.

The rearrangement links TRBV7-2 to TRBJ2-7; tentatively, D is TRBD1 (6 bases). The CDR3 totals 15 residues. Between the trimmed V and J ends, which lost 1 base and 2 bases, there was a span of 12 bases. The germline V gene encodes CDR1 SGHTA and CDR2 FQGNSA. The CDR3, as DNA: TGTGCCAGCAGCTTAGGTTTGGACAGAGCCTACGAGCAGTACTTC. Its translation is CASSLGLDRAYEQYF.

The V and J genes are TRBV11-2 and TRBJ2-3, with D perhaps TRBD1 (5 bases). V was pared by 0 bases and J by 1 base, with 8 bases between. CDR3 size: 15 residues. The germline CDR1 and CDR2 sequences are SGHAT and FQNNGV. The CDR3 sequence: CASSLDGHGTDTQYF. The CDR3 coding sequence is TGTGCCAGCAGCTTAGACGGACATGGCACAGATACGCAGTATTTT.

The V call is TRBV7-9, the J call TRBJ1-1; no clear D. The CDR3 is 12 amino acids. Germline lookup yields CDR1 SEHNR and CDR2 FQNEAQ (reference sequence). The V and J ends lost 5 bases and 5 bases respectively, with 9 bases between them. CDR3 protein: CASSPPGTEAFF. CDR3 in DNA: TGTGCCAGCAGCCCTCCGGGGACTGAAGCTTTCTTT.